The clone carrying this TCR beta chain was found a few times. Its antigen is not identified. This sample is drawn from a study of T cell repertoires in cytomegalovirus infection. Study context: Selected CMV epitopes included recently identified HLA-C-restricted ones as well as well-studied HLA-B-restricted ones. CMV infection together with matching HLA type was indicated by public TCR beta signatures.

TCRdb reprocessed the reads via MiXCR and lists one record per CDR3 protein. The table lists some 900,000 distinct CDR3 sequences, 32% of them singletons. The study's findings and limits: CMV carriers having the relevant HLA were flagged by cumulative public TCR beta family frequency.

The receptor's source is a human donor in good health (CMV status not recorded). Some clones in this sample may be carry-over from other donors' samples. The source was cultured CD8+ T cells from PBMCs, collected from culture after CMV antigen stimulation.

The CDR3 nucleotides are TGTGCCATCAAGGAGGACAGGGGCACCTACAATGAGCAGTTCTTC. Encoded protein: CAIKEDRGTYNEQFF. The chain has TRBV10-3 and TRBJ2-1; 9 bases match TRBD1. CDR3 length: 15 residues. In germline, CDR1 is ENHRY, CDR2 SYGVKD. After removal of 7 bases from V and 2 bases from J, the junction contained 6 bases not matched to a gene.